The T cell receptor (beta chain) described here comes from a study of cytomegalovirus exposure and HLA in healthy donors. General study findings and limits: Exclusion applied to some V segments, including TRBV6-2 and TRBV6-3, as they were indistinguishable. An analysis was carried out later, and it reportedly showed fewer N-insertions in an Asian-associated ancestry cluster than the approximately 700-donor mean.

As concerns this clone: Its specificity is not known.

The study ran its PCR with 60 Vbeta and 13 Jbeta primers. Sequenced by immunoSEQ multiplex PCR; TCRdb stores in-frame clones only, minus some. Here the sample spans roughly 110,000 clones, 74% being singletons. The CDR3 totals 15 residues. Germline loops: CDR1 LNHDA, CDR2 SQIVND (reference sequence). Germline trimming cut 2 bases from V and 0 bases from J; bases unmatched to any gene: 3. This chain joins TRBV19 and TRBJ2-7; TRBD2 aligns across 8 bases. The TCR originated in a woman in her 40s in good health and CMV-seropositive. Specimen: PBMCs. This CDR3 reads CASSIPGGASYEQYF. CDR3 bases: TGTGCCAGTAGTATACCGGGGGGGGCCTCCTACGAGCAGTACTTC.